The 23 T cell receptor beta chains in this list originate from one sample, sequenced in a study of CD8+ T cells in alopecia areata. Following RNA extraction, reverse transcription yielded cDNA that acted as the sequencing template. Generated by immunoSEQ multiplex PCR, the TCRdb table keeps only in-frame clones and is missing some. This table holds more than 85,000 clones, under 70% found once. Noted treatment: oral pan-JAK inhibitor, 5-10 mg twice daily. Sample: CD8+ T cells sorted from blood, taken at week 4, from a patient treated with tofacitinib. The receptors originated from a human donor with alopecia areata.

This clone was counted many times. The chain carries TRBV11-2 and TRBJ2-2; D is tentatively TRBD1 or TRBD2 (5 bases each). Germline CDR1 reads SGHAT; CDR2 reads FQNNGV. V lost 5 bases and J lost 4, with 17 bases in between. The CDR3 has 16 amino acids. CDR3 coding DNA: TGTGCCAGCAGCGCCCCCGAGGGGACGGGCACCGGGGAGCTGTTTTTT. Translating it yields CASSAPEGTGTGELFF.

CDR3 in amino acids: CASSEGGGNEQYF. The CDR3 nucleotides are TGTGCCAGTAGTGAAGGTGGGGGGAACGAGCAGTACTTC. This chain links TRBV19 with TRBJ2-7, with D perhaps TRBD2 (6 bases). CDR3 size: 13 residues. The germline V and J ends were trimmed by 5 bases and 5 bases, with 13 bases remaining between them. Germline values: CDR1 LNHDA, CDR2 SQIVND (reference sequence).

In its sample, this clone was seen a few times. The V call is TRBV4-1, the J call TRBJ2-1; D unclear. The CDR3 sequence is 14 residues long. V lost 0 bases and J lost 3, with 6 bases in between. The germline CDR1 and CDR2 sequences are MGHRA and YSYEKL. CDR3: CASSQEDLYNEQFF. The CDR3, as DNA: TGCGCCAGCAGCCAAGAGGACCTCTACAATGAGCAGTTCTTC.

J is TRBJ2-3 and V is TRBV27; 9 bases map to TRBD2. With 4 bases clipped from V and 3 bases from J, the junction kept 11 bases outside the gene matches. This CDR3 has 17 amino acids. Germline V gene data show CDR1 as MNHEY and CDR2 as SMNVEV (reference sequence). CDR3 DNA: TGTGCCAGCAGTTGGGGATCTTCTAGCGGGATGACAGATACGCAGTATTTT. Translating gives CASSWGSSSGMTDTQYF.

This clone showed up just a few times. The chain has TRBV9 and TRBJ2-7; 7 positions match TRBD2. The CDR3 totals 14 residues. The germline CDR1 and CDR2 sequences are SGDLS and YYNGEE. The V gene end was trimmed by 0 bases and the J gene end by 2 bases; junction bases not matched to a gene: 2. CDR3 nucleotide sequence: TGTGCCAGCAGCGTAGAGACTAGCCCCTACGAGCAGTACTTC. It specifies CASSVETSPYEQYF.

V is TRBV7-8 and J is TRBJ1-5; no clear D gene. This CDR3 has 13 amino acids. Trimming removed 0 bases from V and 4 bases from J, with 4 bases in between. Germline lookup yields CDR1 SGHVS and CDR2 FQNEAQ. The CDR3 sequence: CASSLAVNQPQHF. CDR3 DNA sequence: TGTGCCAGCAGCTTAGCGGTTAATCAGCCCCAGCATTTT. The full variable domain, in which reference TRBV7-8 and TRBJ1-5 provide the parts outside the CDR3, is GAGVSQSPRYKVAKRGQDVALRCDPISGHVSLFWYQQALGQGPEFLTYFQNEAQLDKSGLPSDRFFAERPEGSVSTLKIQRTQQEDSAVYLCASSLAVNQPQHFGDGTRLSIL.

This rearrangement joins TRBV7-2 to TRBJ2-3; D tentatively reads TRBD1 or TRBD2 (5 bases each). The CDR3 runs to 14 residues. Trimming pared 5 bases from V and 3 bases from J, leaving 12 bases between. Germline CDR1 is SGHTA and CDR2 is FQGNSA. The CDR3: CASSSIEGTDTQYF. The CDR3 DNA reads as TGTGCCAGCAGCAGTATAGAGGGGACAGATACGCAGTATTTT.

The chain carries TRBV30 and TRBJ2-2; D perhaps matches TRBD1 (5 bases). The CDR3 totals 12 residues. In germline, CDR1 is GTSNPN, CDR2 SVGIG (reference sequence). V was shortened by 6 bases and J by 7 bases, with 12 bases between the two germline ends. The CDR3 sequence is CACSRVVGELFF. The CDR3 nucleotides read TGTGCCTGTAGCAGGGTCGTCGGGGAGCTGTTTTTT.

This clone is a singleton in its sample. This rearrangement joins TRBV25-1 to TRBJ1-1; possible D gene TRBD1, 6 bases. The CDR3 runs 14 residues. CDR1 is MGHDK and CDR2 is SYGVNS in the germline V gene. Trimming stripped 6 bases from V and 0 bases from J, with 11 bases between. CDR3 sequence reads: CASRHGGLNTEAFF. In nucleotides, the CDR3 is TGTGCCAGCAGGCACGGGGGCTTGAACACTGAAGCTTTCTTT. Based on the CDR3 plus reference TRBV25-1 and TRBJ1-1, the full variable domain is EADIYQTPRYLVIGTGKKITLECSQTMGHDKMYWYQQDPGMELHLIHYSYGVNSTEKGDLSSESTVSRIRTEHFPLTLESARPSHTSQYLCASRHGGLNTEAFFGQGTRLTVV.

The chain has TRBV27 and TRBJ2-7, with D tentatively TRBD2 (5 bases). Germline loops: CDR1 MNHEY, CDR2 SMNVEV (reference sequence). The V end was cut by 2 bases, the J end by 4 bases, with 9 bases between. This CDR3 is 13 amino acids long. The CDR3 nucleotides read TGTGCCAGCAGTTTAGGCAGCGGTTACGAGCAGTACTTC. This sequence encodes CASSLGSGYEQYF.

The gene calls are TRBV29-1 and TRBJ1-2; D not resolved. CDR1 is SQVTM, CDR2 ANQGSEA, per germline. The length of the CDR3 is 13 residues. Trimming took off 4 bases at V and 5 bases at J, with 14 bases between the two ends. The CDR3 spells CSVVGGKIYGYTF. The CDR3 DNA follows: TGCAGCGTTGTAGGCGGGAAGATATATGGCTACACCTTC.

The gene calls are TRBV2 and TRBJ1-5; D remains unclear. The length of the CDR3 is 14 residues. Germline-derived CDR1 and CDR2 are SNHLY and FYNNEI. V shed 3 bases and J shed 7 bases, with 13 bases lying between them. The CDR3 here is CASSDWGSGQPQHF. DNA of the CDR3: TGTGCCAGCAGTGATTGGGGTAGTGGGCAGCCCCAGCATTTT. Variable domain in full (rest from reference TRBV2 and TRBJ1-5): EPEVTQTPSHQVTQMGQEVILRCVPISNHLYFYWYRQILGQKVEFLVSFYNNEISEKSEIFDDQFSVERPDGSNFTLKIRSTKLEDSAMYFCASSDWGSGQPQHFGDGTRLSIL.

The genes are TRBV10-3 and TRBJ2-4; maybe TRBD1 (6 bases). Germline CDR1 and CDR2: ENHRY and SYGVKD. The CDR3 sequence is 13 residues long. Trimming pared 10 bases from V and 5 bases from J, leaving 15 bases between. CDR3 sequence (DNA): TGTGCCAGAACAGGGTTGCGGGAAAACATTCAGTACTTC. It translates to CARTGLRENIQYF.

V usage is TRBV9 and J usage is TRBJ2-3, with 11 bases matching TRBD2. Per germline, CDR1 SGDLS and CDR2 YYNGEE. V gave up 0 bases and J gave up 2 bases; unmatched junction bases: 2. CDR3 length: 16 amino acids. The CDR3: CASSVGTSGFTDTQYF. CDR3 sequence (DNA): TGTGCCAGCAGCGTAGGGACTAGCGGGTTCACAGATACGCAGTATTTT.

In this sample, this clone turned up a few times. The V and J genes are TRBV28 and TRBJ2-5, with D possibly matching TRBD1 (5 bases). Germline-derived CDR1 and CDR2 are MDHEN and SYDVKM. This CDR3 has 13 residues. V was pared by 5 bases and J by 1 base, with 8 bases between. The CDR3 loop is CASSGAVQETQYF. As DNA, the CDR3 is TGTGCCAGCAGTGGGGCAGTCCAAGAGACCCAGTACTTC. Full variable domain (outside the CDR3, taken from reference TRBV28 and TRBJ2-5): DVKVTQSSRYLVKRTGEKVFLECVQDMDHENMFWYRQDPGLGLRLIYFSYDVKMKEKGDIPEGYSVSREKKERFSLILESASTNQTSMYLCASSGAVQETQYFGPGTRLLVL.

The chain has TRBV5-1 and TRBJ2-7; no clear D. The CDR3 totals 11 residues. Per the germline V gene, CDR1 is SGHRS and CDR2 is YFSETQ. V was shortened by 0 bases and J by 6 bases, with 4 bases between the two germline ends. For the CDR3, the DNA is TGCGCCAGCAGCTTGGACATCGAGCAGTACTTC. Protein: CASSLDIEQYF. The full variable domain, with the rest looked up from reference TRBV5-1 and TRBJ2-7, is KAGVTQTPRYLIKTRGQQVTLSCSPISGHRSVSWYQQTPGQGLQFLFEYFSETQRNKGNFPGRFSGRQFSNSRSEMNVSTLELGDSALYLCASSLDIEQYFGPGTRLTVT.

This clone was seen only a few times. V usage is TRBV29-1 and J usage is TRBJ1-2; D gene ambiguous. The CDR3 is 13 amino acids. Looked up from germline, CDR1 is SQVTM and CDR2 is ANQGSEA. V lost 6 bases and J 5 bases, leaving 16 bases between the germline ends. The CDR3 sequence: CSVDSTTRYGYTF. The CDR3 DNA follows: TGCAGCGTCGACTCGACAACCAGATATGGCTACACCTTC.

The chain carries TRBV27 and TRBJ2-7; D may be TRBD2 (6 bases). Trimming removed 8 bases at V and 1 base at J, with 18 bases between. Germline CDR1 reads MNHEY; CDR2 reads SMNVEV (reference sequence). The CDR3 spans 15 residues. The CDR3 sequence: CASPGGARESYEQYF. The CDR3 bases are TGTGCCAGCCCCGGGGGTGCCAGGGAGTCCTACGAGCAGTACTTC.

V usage is TRBV5-6 and J usage is TRBJ2-7; 8 nucleotides match TRBD1. CDR1 is SGHDT, CDR2 YYEEEE, per germline. V was clipped by 7 bases and J by 6 bases; unmatched bases: 6. The CDR3 extends over 12 amino acids. The CDR3 region has the DNA TGTGCCAGCGGACAGGGTGGCGGCGAGCAGTACTTC. This translates into CASGQGGGEQYF.

The V call is TRBV29-1, the J call TRBJ2-2, with D perhaps matching TRBD1 (5 bases). Trimming removed 3 bases at V and 0 bases at J, with 8 bases between. The CDR3 covers 14 residues. The germline V gene has CDR1 SQVTM and CDR2 ANQGSEA. DNA of the CDR3: TGCAGCGTTGATGACAGCTCGAACACCGGGGAGCTGTTTTTT. Protein sequence: CSVDDSSNTGELFF.

The CDR3 region is CASSPWDRGSYEQYF. CDR3 nucleotides: TGTGCCAGCAGTCCGTGGGACAGGGGCTCCTACGAGCAGTACTTC. This chain links TRBV28 with TRBJ2-7; 10 bases match TRBD1. V lost 5 bases to trimming and J lost 0 bases; unmatched junction nucleotides: 4. Germline V CDR1 and CDR2: MDHEN, SYDVKM. The CDR3 has 15 residues.

The chain uses TRBV6-5 and TRBJ1-6; 7 bases line up with TRBD1. Germline CDR1 reads MNHEY; CDR2 reads SVGAGI. V lost 4 bases, J lost 10 bases, and 10 bases stayed unmatched. The CDR3 runs 15 residues. The DNA of the CDR3 is TGTGCCAGCAGTTCGCGACAGGGATGGGAGTCACCCCTCCACTTT. Encoded protein: CASSSRQGWESPLHF.

This clone was detected a few times. The V and J genes are TRBV9 and TRBJ2-5; 7 bases are a match to TRBD2. This CDR3 has 14 amino acids. The germline CDR1 and CDR2 sequences are SGDLS and YYNGEE. Trimming cost V 0 bases and J 5 bases; bases outside gene matches: 4. In nucleotides, the CDR3 is TGTGCCAGCAGCGTAGCGGGAGGTTTGGAGACCCAGTACTTC. This codes for CASSVAGGLETQYF.